This TCR delta chain came from a study of gamma-delta T cells after stem cell transplantation. TCRdb re-called clones from the RT-PCR reads using CATT. In the table there are roughly 990 delta-chain clones, about 3.8% of which are singletons. A few counts support this clone. Trimming at V came to 2 bases and at J to 10 bases, leaving 14 bases not matched to a gene. This CDR3 is 15 amino acids long. CDR1 is GEAIGNYY and CDR2 is EKD in the germline V gene. The clonotype originates from a human donor. It is not recorded whose cells these are; they may come from a transplant donor. The sequenced sample was gamma-delta T cells. The chain employs TRDV2 and TRDJ1; 8 nucleotides line up with TRDD3. CDR3 loop: CACDKLLGVPELLIF. The DNA of the CDR3 is TGTGCCTGTGACAAACTACTGGGGGTCCCTGAGTTACTCATCTTT.